These 14 T cell receptor beta chains share one sample of origin, sequenced in a study of blood T cells in healthy people across ages. Alongside a J-beta primer mix, a sample-barcoded 5' primer served in a second PCR lasting 7 to 11 cycles. TCRdb reanalysed the 5' RACE reads using MiXCR and keeps one entry per CDR3 protein. The table lists about 570,000 distinct CDR3 sequences, 27% of them singletons. Another study also made use of these data, one on T cells of mothers and their children.

Sequencing was done on a sample of blood. The receptors were gathered from a boy between 2 and 10 years old in good health.

The chain combines TRBV20-1 with TRBJ2-1; 12 bases are shared with TRBD2. The CDR3 consists of 18 residues. Germline lookup yields CDR1 DFQATT and CDR2 SNEGSKA (reference sequence). J gave up 0 bases and V 6 bases, and 12 bases lay outside the gene matches. CDR3 amino acids: CSAALAGGPIFSYNEQFF. The CDR3 nucleotides read TGCAGTGCGGCCCTAGCGGGAGGGCCTATTTTCTCCTACAATGAGCAGTTCTTC.

This clonotype was seen more than once but under ten times. The chain joins TRBV9 to TRBJ1-5; D is uncertain. The CDR3 consists of 15 residues. With 4 bases removed from V and 3 bases from J, the gap between germline ends came to 14 bases. The V gene's germline CDR1 is SGDLS and CDR2 YYNGEE. The CDR3 DNA reads as TGTGCCAGCAGCACGTCACCGACGGTCAATCAGCCCCAGCATTTT. It encodes CASSTSPTVNQPQHF.

The rearrangement links TRBV15 to TRBJ2-5; D is unclear. Trimming removed 1 base from V and 4 bases from J, with 16 bases in between. Germline V lookup: CDR1 LNHNV, CDR2 YYDKDF (reference sequence). This CDR3 is built from 16 residues. CDR3 amino acids: CATSRAGWGGGETQYF. The CDR3, as DNA: TGTGCCACCAGCAGAGCTGGTTGGGGTGGCGGAGAGACCCAGTACTTC. Based on the CDR3 plus reference TRBV15 and TRBJ2-5, the full variable domain is DAMVIQNPRYQVTQFGKPVTLSCSQTLNHNVMYWYQQKSSQAPKLLFHYYDKDFNNEADTPDNFQSRRPNTSFCFLDIRSPGLGDTAMYLCATSRAGWGGGETQYFGPGTRLLVL.

This chain joins TRBV4-1 and TRBJ2-5; D ambiguous. The germline gives CDR1 MGHRA, CDR2 YSYEKL. Trimming shortened V by 4 bases and J by 0 bases, and 9 bases separated the two germline ends. The CDR3 extends over 14 amino acids. For the CDR3, the DNA is TGCGCCAGCAGCCTTCTCGAGTACCAAGAGACCCAGTACTTC. Translating it yields CASSLLEYQETQYF.

The V and J genes are TRBV12-3 or TRBV12-4 and TRBJ2-5; 7 positions match TRBD2. Trimming at V came to 7 bases and at J to 5 bases, leaving 7 bases not matched to a gene. The CDR3 is 13 amino acids. The CDR3 coding sequence is TGTGCCAGCACCTTGGGGGGGGTCGAGACCCAGTACTTC. Translated: CASTLGGVETQYF.

The chain joins TRBV7-2 to TRBJ2-7; TRBD2 matches at 7 bases. With V trimmed by 3 bases and J by 5 bases, 19 bases remained unmatched. Germline-derived CDR1 and CDR2 are SGHTA and FQGNSA. This CDR3 is 18 amino acids long. The CDR3 DNA reads as TGTGCCAGCAGCTTTAACCGAGCCGGTGTGGGAGGGCAGGACGAGCAGTACTTC. Protein sequence: CASSFNRAGVGGQDEQYF.

This clonotype was seen only a few times. The chain joins TRBV5-1 to TRBJ2-3, with TRBD2 identical over 8 bases. V lost 0 bases and J lost 8; bases outside the gene matches: 8. Germline CDR1 and CDR2: SGHRS and YFSETQ. The CDR3 consists of 15 residues. The CDR3 region is CASSLAHLAGCTQYF. The CDR3 nucleotides read TGCGCCAGCAGCTTGGCTCACCTAGCGGGCTGTACGCAGTATTTT.

This clonotype was observed a handful of times. The genes are TRBV11-2 and TRBJ1-5; D is unresolved. The CDR3 is 14 residues long. Germline values: CDR1 SGHAT, CDR2 FQNNGV. The V and J ends lost 2 bases and 1 base respectively, with 6 bases between them. The DNA of the CDR3 is TGTGCCAGCAGCTTATTAGACAGCAATCAGCCCCAGCATTTT. Its protein is CASSLLDSNQPQHF.

This clonotype was seen a few times. J is TRBJ2-7 and V is TRBV6-2 or TRBV6-3; 14 bases fit TRBD2. In germline, CDR1 is MNHEY, CDR2 SVGEGT. V gave up 5 bases and J gave up 6 bases; unmatched junction bases: 6. This CDR3 has 15 amino acids. The CDR3 region is CASSSGLAGGGEQYF. DNA for the CDR3: TGTGCCAGCAGTAGCGGACTAGCGGGAGGCGGCGAGCAGTACTTC.

This clonotype was seen a handful of times. The genes are TRBV7-2 and TRBJ2-1; TRBD2 matches at 10 bases. Germline V gene sequence: CDR1 SGHTA, CDR2 FQGNSA. Unmatched junction bases numbered 3, after V lost 2 bases and J lost 5 bases. This CDR3 spans 15 amino acids. The CDR3 bases are TGTGCCAGCAGCTTACCTAGCGGGAGAAACAATGAGCAGTTCTTC. Translating gives CASSLPSGRNNEQFF. Looking up the rest from reference TRBV7-2 and TRBJ2-1 gives the full variable domain: GAGVSQSPSNKVTEKGKDVELRCDPISGHTALYWYRQSLGQGLEFLIYFQGNSAPDKSGLPSDRFSAERTGGSVSTLTIQRTQQEDSAVYLCASSLPSGRNNEQFFGPGTRLTVL.

This clonotype occurred a few times. The V and J genes are TRBV9 and TRBJ2-5; D tentatively reads TRBD1 or TRBD2 (5 bases each). The V and J ends lost 0 bases and 4 bases respectively, with 7 bases between them. Germline V gene data show CDR1 as SGDLS and CDR2 as YYNGEE. The CDR3 totals 13 residues. The DNA for the CDR3 is TGTGCCAGCAGCGTAGTAGGGACAGAGACCCAGTACTTC. Translating gives CASSVVGTETQYF.

The chain employs TRBV7-9 and TRBJ2-3; perhaps TRBD2 as D (6 bases). The CDR3 has 14 amino acids. V shed 5 bases and J shed 5 bases, with 14 bases lying between them. From germline, CDR1 is SEHNR and CDR2 FQNEAQ (reference sequence). Here the CDR3 reads CASSPTEGQDTQYF. CDR3 coding DNA: TGTGCCAGCAGCCCGACGGAGGGGCAAGATACGCAGTATTTT.

V gene TRBV6-1 combines with J gene TRBJ2-5, with 9 bases that match TRBD2. CDR1 MNHNS and CDR2 SASEGT come from the germline V gene. The CDR3 is 15 amino acids. V shed 4 bases, J shed 3 bases, and the junction held 6 bases outside the gene matches. CDR3 nucleotide sequence: TGTGCCAGCAGTGCGACTAGCGGCCTAAAAGAGACCCAGTACTTC. Translating it yields CASSATSGLKETQYF.

V and J are TRBV6-5 and TRBJ1-3, with D perhaps TRBD1 (6 bases). With 4 bases removed from V and 5 bases from J, the gap between germline ends came to 12 bases. Germline V lookup: CDR1 MNHEY, CDR2 SVGAGI. This CDR3 is built from 14 residues. This CDR3 reads CASSSPGQRNTIYF. The CDR3 bases are TGTGCCAGCAGTTCCCCGGGACAAAGAAACACCATATATTTT.